Shown below are 16 T cell receptor beta chains from a single sample sequenced in a study of shared clonotypes between healthy human individuals. The table came from immunoSEQ multiplex PCR; TCRdb's copy has only in-frame clones and leaves some out. The sample contains about 110,000 clones, 65% to 75% of which appear only once. Specimen: memory CD8+ T cells sorted from blood. Subset reported: CD45RO+ cells pooled with CCR7-negative TemRA cells. The receptors derive from a woman under 40 in good health.

This chain links TRBV5-1 with TRBJ2-1; D is possibly TRBD2 (5 bases). V was trimmed by 1 base and J by 3 bases, leaving 11 bases between them. This CDR3 has 15 residues. The germline CDR1 and CDR2 sequences are SGHRS and YFSETQ. This chain's CDR3 is CASSLSRGSYNEQFF. CDR3 nucleotides: TGCGCCAGCAGCTTGAGCCGGGGAAGCTACAATGAGCAGTTCTTC.

The chain uses TRBV7-9 and TRBJ2-7; the D gene could be TRBD1 or TRBD2 (6 bases each). This CDR3 is 15 amino acids long. Germline-derived CDR1 and CDR2 are SEHNR and FQNEAQ (reference sequence). Trimming stripped 4 bases from V and 2 bases from J, with 15 bases between. CDR3 nucleotides: TGTGCCAGCAGCTCTTGGGGGGCGCAAGCCTACGAGCAGTACTTC. Translated, it gives CASSSWGAQAYEQYF.

The chain has TRBV10-2 and TRBJ1-3, with D possibly being TRBD1 (6 bases). This CDR3 region has 16 residues. CDR1 WSHSY and CDR2 SAAADI come from the germline V gene. The V and J ends lost 5 bases and 3 bases respectively, with 17 bases between them. The CDR3 sequence: CASSFDPGQFGNTIYF. The CDR3 coding sequence is TGCGCCAGCAGTTTCGACCCTGGACAGTTTGGAAACACCATATATTTT.

This rearrangement joins TRBV29-1 to TRBJ1-1, with no clear D. The V and J ends lost 6 bases and 1 base respectively, with 12 bases between them. Germline V gives CDR1 SQVTM, CDR2 ANQGSEA. CDR3 length: 13 residues. The CDR3 nucleotides read TGCAGCGTGCCAGACCAGTCGAACACTGAAGCTTTCTTT. Its protein is CSVPDQSNTEAFF.

The chain has TRBV27 and TRBJ2-1; no firm D call. V lost 2 bases, J lost 9 bases, and 14 bases lay in between. CDR3 length: 14 residues. Germline CDR1 is MNHEY and CDR2 is SMNVEV (reference sequence). In nucleotides, the CDR3 is TGTGCCAGCAGTTTAACTCCCCCGCGAGGTGAGCAGTTCTTC. Its protein is CASSLTPPRGEQFF.

This clone was counted a single time. The chain recombines TRBV10-1 with TRBJ1-1; TRBD1 is a possible D gene (5 bases). Germline CDR1 reads WNHNN; CDR2 reads SYGVQD (reference sequence). There are 15 residues in the CDR3. V was clipped by 5 bases and J by 4 bases, with 17 bases between them. CDR3 in DNA: TGCGCCAGCAGTCGGGCAGGGTCTATGGCCACTGAAGCTTTCTTT. Protein: CASSRAGSMATEAFF.

This chain connects TRBV2 to TRBJ2-1, with 8 positions matching TRBD2. The length of the CDR3 is 16 residues. From germline, CDR1 is SNHLY and CDR2 FYNNEI. With 6 bases clipped from V and 0 bases from J, the junction kept 7 bases outside the gene matches. The CDR3: CASSATSGTSYNEQFF. For the CDR3, the DNA is TGTGCCAGCAGCGCTACTAGCGGAACCTCCTACAATGAGCAGTTCTTC.

This rearrangement joins TRBV7-8 to TRBJ2-7, with 9 bases fitting TRBD1. Germline V lookup: CDR1 SGHVS, CDR2 FQNEAQ. Germline trimming cut 9 bases from V and 4 bases from J; bases unmatched to any gene: 4. The CDR3 consists of 12 residues. As DNA, the CDR3 is TGTGCCAGTAGACAGGGGGGGTACGAGCAGTACTTC. This codes for CASRQGGYEQYF. The entire variable domain, with the rest obtained from reference TRBV7-8 and TRBJ2-7, is as follows: GAGVSQSPRYKVAKRGQDVALRCDPISGHVSLFWYQQALGQGPEFLTYFQNEAQLDKSGLPSDRFFAERPEGSVSTLKIQRTQQEDSAVYLCASRQGGYEQYFGPGTRLTVT.

This clone was seen a handful of times. This chain uses TRBV9 with TRBJ1-5; 8 bases line up with TRBD1. Trimming removed 6 bases from V and 1 base from J; junction bases left unmatched: 6. Germline CDR1 SGDLS, CDR2 YYNGEE. This CDR3 spans 15 amino acids. The CDR3 DNA is TGTGCCAGCAACACAGGGGGTTCGAGCAATCAGCCCCAGCATTTT. The encoded protein is CASNTGGSSNQPQHF.

This clone was found many times. The J gene is TRBJ2-5, the V gene TRBV28; 8 bases line up with TRBD1. The J call may not be correct, given that the DNA end is closer to TRBJ2-7. Germline CDR1 reads MDHEN; CDR2 reads SYDVKM. This CDR3 region has 16 residues. DNA for the CDR3: TGTGCCAGCAGCCCCATCTCGGACAGGGTTGTAAACGAGCAGTACTTC. As protein: CASSPISDRVVNEQYF.

This clone was picked up a small number of times. The DNA for the CDR3 is TGTGCCAGCAGCTTTAGGGACAGAGAACTCCTTAGCAATCAGCCCCAGCATTTT. Translation gives CASSFRDRELLSNQPQHF. The chain uses TRBV4-2 and TRBJ1-5; the match to TRBD1 covers 7 bases. Trimming cost V 5 bases and J 0 bases; bases outside gene matches: 13. Germline lookup yields CDR1 LGHNA and CDR2 YNFKEQ. CDR3 size: 18 residues.

A few counts support this clone. The J gene is TRBJ1-4, the V gene TRBV7-2; no firm D call. The CDR3 has 12 amino acids. Trimming left V 2 bases short and J 7 bases short, with 5 bases between. Germline loops: CDR1 SGHTA, CDR2 FQGNSA. The CDR3 sequence: CASSLLGEKLFF. Written as DNA, the CDR3 is TGTGCCAGCAGCTTATTAGGTGAAAAACTGTTTTTT.

This chain joins TRBV25-1 and TRBJ1-5, with D uncertain. This CDR3 is built from 14 residues. Germline CDR1 is MGHDK and CDR2 is SYGVNS. The V and J ends lost 3 bases and 5 bases respectively, with 11 bases between them. The CDR3: CASSEGKGDQPQHF. CDR3 in DNA: TGTGCCAGCAGTGAGGGGAAGGGTGATCAGCCCCAGCATTTT. Drawing the rest from reference TRBV25-1 and TRBJ1-5, the complete variable domain is EADIYQTPRYLVIGTGKKITLECSQTMGHDKMYWYQQDPGMELHLIHYSYGVNSTEKGDLSSESTVSRIRTEHFPLTLESARPSHTSQYLCASSEGKGDQPQHFGDGTRLSIL.

This rearrangement joins TRBV9 to TRBJ2-1; 9 nucleotides align to TRBD2. Germline CDR1 and CDR2: SGDLS and YYNGEE. Trimming took 4 bases from V and 15 from J; bases not matched to a gene: 5. This CDR3 is 11 amino acids long. CDR3 bases: TGTGCCAGCAGCTCCGGACTAGCGAGGTTCTTC. It is translated as CASSSGLARFF.

The chain links TRBV7-9 to TRBJ2-3; D is undetermined. CDR3 size: 15 residues. Germline V gene data show CDR1 as SEHNR and CDR2 as FQNEAQ (reference sequence). V shed 1 base and J shed 2 bases, with 10 bases lying between them. The CDR3, as DNA: TGTGCCAGCAGCTTAGTAGGCCCAGTCACAGATACGCAGTATTTT. The encoded protein is CASSLVGPVTDTQYF.

In regard to this clone: Germline is not matched at one junction end, which may reflect a read error. The chain is built from TRBV5-1 and TRBJ2-7, with D perhaps matching TRBD2 (6 bases). CDR3 length equals 15 residues. Germline assignment: CDR1 SGHRS and CDR2 YFSETQ. The DNA of the CDR3 is TGTGCCAGCAGCTTGTTTCTTTTGGAGGGCGACGAGCAGTACTTC. It yields the protein CASSLFLLEGDEQYF.